Included here is one TCR beta chain sequence, with context. Generated by immunoSEQ multiplex PCR, the TCRdb table keeps only in-frame clones and is missing some. Among about 10,000 clones listed, 67% were seen once. This sample stems from a study of CD4+ T cells in melanoma. The length of the CDR3 is 14 residues. CDR1 is MNHEY and CDR2 is SVGAGI in the germline V gene. With V trimmed by 2 bases and J by 5 bases, 3 bases remained unmatched. Sequenced sample: cells from a culture (not recorded whether cultured in vitro). The V gene is TRBV6-5, the J gene TRBJ2-3; 8 bases match TRBD2. This TCR was recovered from a human donor with melanoma. CDR3 in amino acids: CASSYRGGGDTQYF. CDR3 bases: TGTGCCAGCAGTTACCGGGGGGGCGGAGATACGCAGTATTTT.